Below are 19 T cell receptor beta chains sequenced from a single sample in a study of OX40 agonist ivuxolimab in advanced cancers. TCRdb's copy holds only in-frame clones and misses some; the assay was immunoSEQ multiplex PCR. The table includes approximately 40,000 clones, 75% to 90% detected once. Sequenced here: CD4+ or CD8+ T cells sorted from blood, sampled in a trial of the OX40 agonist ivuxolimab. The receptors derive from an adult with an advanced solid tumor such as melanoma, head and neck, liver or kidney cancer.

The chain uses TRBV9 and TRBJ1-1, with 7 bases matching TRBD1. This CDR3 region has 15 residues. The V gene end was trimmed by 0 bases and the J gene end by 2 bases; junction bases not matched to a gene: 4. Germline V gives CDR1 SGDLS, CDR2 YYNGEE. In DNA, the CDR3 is TGTGCCAGCAGCGTAGGAGGGACAGCTAACACTGAAGCTTTCTTT. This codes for CASSVGGTANTEAFF. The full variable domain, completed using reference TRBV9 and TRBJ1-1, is DSGVTQTPKHLITATGQRVTLRCSPRSGDLSVYWYQQSLDQGLQFLIQYYNGEERAKGNILERFSAQQFPDLHSELNLSSLELGDSALYFCASSVGGTANTEAFFGQGTRLTVV.

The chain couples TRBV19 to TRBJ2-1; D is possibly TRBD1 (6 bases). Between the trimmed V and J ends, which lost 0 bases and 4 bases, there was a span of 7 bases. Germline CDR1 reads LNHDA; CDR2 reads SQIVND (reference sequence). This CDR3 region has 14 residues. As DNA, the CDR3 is TGTGCCAGTAGTATAGACAGGGGATACAATGAGCAGTTCTTC. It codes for CASSIDRGYNEQFF.

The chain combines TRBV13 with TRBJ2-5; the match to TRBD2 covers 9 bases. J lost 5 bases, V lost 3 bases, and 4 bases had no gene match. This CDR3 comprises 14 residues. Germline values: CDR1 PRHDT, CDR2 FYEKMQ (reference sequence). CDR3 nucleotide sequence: TGTGCCAGCAGCTTGGCGGGAGGGAGGGAGACCCAGTACTTC. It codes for CASSLAGGRETQYF.

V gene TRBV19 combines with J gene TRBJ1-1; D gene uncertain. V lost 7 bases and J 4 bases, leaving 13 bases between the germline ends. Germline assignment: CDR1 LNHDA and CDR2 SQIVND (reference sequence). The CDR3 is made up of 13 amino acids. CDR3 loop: CASNREPGTEAFF. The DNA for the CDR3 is TGTGCCAGTAATCGGGAACCGGGCACTGAAGCTTTCTTT.

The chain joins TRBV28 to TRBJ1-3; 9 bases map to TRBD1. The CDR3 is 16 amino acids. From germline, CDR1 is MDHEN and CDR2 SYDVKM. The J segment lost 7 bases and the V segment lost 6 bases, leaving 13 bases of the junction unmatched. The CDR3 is CASRPTPGTGRNTIYF. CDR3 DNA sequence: TGTGCCAGCAGACCTACCCCCGGGACAGGGAGGAACACCATATATTTT.

The DNA of the CDR3 is TGTGCCAGCAGCACCGGCGACAGACAAGAGACCCAGTACTTC. Translation: CASSTGDRQETQYF. The rearrangement joins TRBV5-4 to TRBJ2-5; TRBD1 is a possible D gene (5 bases). Germline CDR1 reads SGHNT; CDR2 reads YYREEE (reference sequence). The V gene lost 4 bases and the J gene lost 2 bases, with 12 bases spanning the gap. The CDR3 has 14 amino acids. Filled out from reference TRBV5-4 and TRBJ2-5, the complete variable domain reads ETGVTQSPTHLIKTRGQQVTLRCSSQSGHNTVSWYQQALGQGPQFIFQYYREEENGRGNFPPRFSGLQFPNYSSELNVNALELDDSALYLCASSTGDRQETQYFGPGTRLLVL.

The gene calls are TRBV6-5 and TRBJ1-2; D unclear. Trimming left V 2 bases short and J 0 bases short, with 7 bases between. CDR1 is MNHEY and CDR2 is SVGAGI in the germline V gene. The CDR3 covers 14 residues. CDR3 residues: CASSYGGSNYGYTF. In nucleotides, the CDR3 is TGTGCCAGCAGTTACGGCGGATCTAACTATGGCTACACCTTC.

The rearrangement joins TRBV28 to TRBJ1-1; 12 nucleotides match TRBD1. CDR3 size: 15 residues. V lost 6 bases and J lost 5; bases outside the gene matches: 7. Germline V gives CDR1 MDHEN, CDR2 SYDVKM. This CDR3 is CASRAGTGGRTEAFF. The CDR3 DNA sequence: TGTGCCAGCAGGGCCGGGACAGGGGGCAGGACTGAAGCTTTCTTT.

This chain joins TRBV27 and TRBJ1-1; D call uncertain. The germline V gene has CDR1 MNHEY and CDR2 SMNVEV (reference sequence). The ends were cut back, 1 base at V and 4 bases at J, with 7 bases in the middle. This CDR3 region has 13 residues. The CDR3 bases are TGTGCCAGCAGTTTATTTCTTGGCACTGAAGCTTTCTTT. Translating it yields CASSLFLGTEAFF.

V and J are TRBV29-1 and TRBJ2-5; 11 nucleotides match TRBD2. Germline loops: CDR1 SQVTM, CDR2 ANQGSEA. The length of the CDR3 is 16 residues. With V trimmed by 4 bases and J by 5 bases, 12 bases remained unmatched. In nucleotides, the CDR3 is TGCAGCGTTGCAGATATAGCGGGAGGGCAGGGGGAGACCCAGTACTTC. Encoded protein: CSVADIAGGQGETQYF.

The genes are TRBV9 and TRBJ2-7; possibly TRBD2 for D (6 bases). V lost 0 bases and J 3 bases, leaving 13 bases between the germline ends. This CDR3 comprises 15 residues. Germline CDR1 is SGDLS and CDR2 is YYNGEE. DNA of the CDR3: TGTGCCAGCAGCGTAGATGCGGGATACATCTACGAGCAGTACTTC. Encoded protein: CASSVDAGYIYEQYF.

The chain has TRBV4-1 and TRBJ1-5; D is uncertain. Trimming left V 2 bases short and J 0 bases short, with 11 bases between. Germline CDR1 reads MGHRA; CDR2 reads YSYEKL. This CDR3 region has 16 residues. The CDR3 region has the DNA TGCGCCAGCAGCCAACAAAGTGGATATAGCAATCAGCCCCAGCATTTT. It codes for CASSQQSGYSNQPQHF.

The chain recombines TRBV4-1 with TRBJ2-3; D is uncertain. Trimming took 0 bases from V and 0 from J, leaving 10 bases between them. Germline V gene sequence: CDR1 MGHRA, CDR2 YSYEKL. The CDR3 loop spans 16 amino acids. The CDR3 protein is CASSQDSWISTDTQYF. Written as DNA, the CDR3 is TGCGCCAGCAGCCAAGATTCCTGGATCAGCACAGATACGCAGTATTTT.

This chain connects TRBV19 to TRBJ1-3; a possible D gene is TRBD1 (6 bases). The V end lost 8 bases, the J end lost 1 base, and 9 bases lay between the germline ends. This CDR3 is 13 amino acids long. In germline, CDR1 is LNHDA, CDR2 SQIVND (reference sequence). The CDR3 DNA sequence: TGTGCCAGTGCGGACAGTTCTGGAAACACCATATATTTT. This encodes CASADSSGNTIYF.

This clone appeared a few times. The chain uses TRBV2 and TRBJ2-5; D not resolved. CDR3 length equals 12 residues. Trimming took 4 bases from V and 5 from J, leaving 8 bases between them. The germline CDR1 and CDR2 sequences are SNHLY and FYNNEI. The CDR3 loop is CASSGPRETQYF. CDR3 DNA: TGTGCCAGCAGTGGTCCCAGGGAGACCCAGTACTTC. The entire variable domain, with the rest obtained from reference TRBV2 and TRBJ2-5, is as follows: EPEVTQTPSHQVTQMGQEVILRCVPISNHLYFYWYRQILGQKVEFLVSFYNNEISEKSEIFDDQFSVERPDGSNFTLKIRSTKLEDSAMYFCASSGPRETQYFGPGTRLLVL.

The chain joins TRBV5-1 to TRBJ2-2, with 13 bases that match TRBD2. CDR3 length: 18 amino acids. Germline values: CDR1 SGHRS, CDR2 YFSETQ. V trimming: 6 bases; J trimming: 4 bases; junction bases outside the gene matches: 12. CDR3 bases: TGCGCCAGCAAGACTAGCGGGAGGTCCACGAGTATCACCGGGGAGCTGTTTTTT. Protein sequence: CASKTSGRSTSITGELFF. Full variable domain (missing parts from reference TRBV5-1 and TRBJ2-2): KAGVTQTPRYLIKTRGQQVTLSCSPISGHRSVSWYQQTPGQGLQFLFEYFSETQRNKGNFPGRFSGRQFSNSRSEMNVSTLELGDSALYLCASKTSGRSTSITGELFFGEGSRLTVL.

CDR3 sequence: CASSLGSARSYNEQFF. The CDR3 DNA reads TGTGCCAGCTCACTAGGTAGTGCCAGATCCTACAATGAGCAGTTCTTC. The gene calls are TRBV18 and TRBJ2-1; D ambiguous. V was pared by 4 bases and J by 1 base, with 14 bases between. The CDR3 totals 16 residues. CDR1 and CDR2 (germline): KGHSH, LQKENI.

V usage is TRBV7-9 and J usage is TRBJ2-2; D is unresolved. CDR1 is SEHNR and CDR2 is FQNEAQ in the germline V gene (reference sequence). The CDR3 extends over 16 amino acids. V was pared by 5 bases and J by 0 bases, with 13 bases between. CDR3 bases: TGTGCCAGCAGCCAGTTGGGGAAGACGAACACCGGGGAGCTGTTTTTT. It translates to CASSQLGKTNTGELFF.

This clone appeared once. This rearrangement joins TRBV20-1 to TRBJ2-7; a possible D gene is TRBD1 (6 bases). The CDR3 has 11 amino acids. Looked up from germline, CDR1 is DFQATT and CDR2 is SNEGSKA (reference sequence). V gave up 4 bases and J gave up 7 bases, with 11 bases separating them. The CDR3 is CSATVRGEQYF. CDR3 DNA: TGCAGTGCTACGGTCAGGGGAGAGCAGTACTTC.